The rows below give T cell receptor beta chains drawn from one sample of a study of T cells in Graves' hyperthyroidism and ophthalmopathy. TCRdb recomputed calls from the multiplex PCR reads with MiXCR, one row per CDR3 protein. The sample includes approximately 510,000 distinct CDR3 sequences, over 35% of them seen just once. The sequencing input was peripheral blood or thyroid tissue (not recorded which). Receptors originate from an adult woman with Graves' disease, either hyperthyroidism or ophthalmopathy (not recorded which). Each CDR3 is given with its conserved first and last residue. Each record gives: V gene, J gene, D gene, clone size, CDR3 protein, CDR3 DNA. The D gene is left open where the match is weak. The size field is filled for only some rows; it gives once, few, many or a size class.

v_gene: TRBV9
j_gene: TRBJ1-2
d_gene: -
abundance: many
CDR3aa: CASSVEAGLNYGYTF
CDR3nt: TGTGCCAGCAGCGTAGAAGCAGGGCTAAACTATGGCTACACCTTC

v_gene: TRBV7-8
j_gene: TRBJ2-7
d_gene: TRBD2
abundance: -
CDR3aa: CASSLSRGRVYEQYF
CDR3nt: TGTGCCAGCAGCTTATCCCGCGGGAGAGTTTACGAGCAGTACTTC

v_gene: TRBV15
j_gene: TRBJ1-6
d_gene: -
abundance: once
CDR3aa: CATSSGGGIRNSPLHF
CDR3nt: TGTGCCACCAGCAGCGGAGGAGGGATAAGGAATTCACCCCTCCACTTT

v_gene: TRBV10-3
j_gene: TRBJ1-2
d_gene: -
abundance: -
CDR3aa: CAISSLGYGYTF
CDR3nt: TGTGCCATCAGTTCACTGGGCTATGGCTACACCTTC

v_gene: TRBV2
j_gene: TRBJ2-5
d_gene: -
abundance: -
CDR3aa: CASQGGGETQYF
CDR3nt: TGTGCCAGCCAGGGAGGCGGGGAGACCCAGTACTTC

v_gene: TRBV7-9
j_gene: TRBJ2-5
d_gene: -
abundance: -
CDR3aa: CASRGGTAGSGETQYF
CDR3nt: TGTGCCAGCAGAGGAGGGACAGCGGGAAGCGGGGAGACCCAGTACTTC

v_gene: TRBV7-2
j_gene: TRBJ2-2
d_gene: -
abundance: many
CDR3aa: CASSLGSVNTGELFF
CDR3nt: TGTGCCAGCAGCTTAGGATCAGTAAACACCGGGGAGCTGTTTTTT

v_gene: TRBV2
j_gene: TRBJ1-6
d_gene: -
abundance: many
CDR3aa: CASSENRVAYNSPLHF
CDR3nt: TGTGCCAGCAGTGAGAACAGGGTGGCCTATAATTCACCCCTCCACTTT

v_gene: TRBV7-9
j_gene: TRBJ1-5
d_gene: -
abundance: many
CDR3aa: CASSIDTAQPQHF
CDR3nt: TGTGCCAGCAGCATAGATACAGCCCAGCCCCAGCATTTT

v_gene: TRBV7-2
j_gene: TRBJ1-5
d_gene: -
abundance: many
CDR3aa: CASSLGSRDNQPQHF
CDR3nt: TGTGCCAGCAGCTTAGGGTCCAGGGACAATCAGCCCCAGCATTTT

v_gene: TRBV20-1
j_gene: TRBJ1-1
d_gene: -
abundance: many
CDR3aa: CSARDVKGSTEAFF
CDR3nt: TGCAGTGCTAGGGATGTTAAGGGTTCCACTGAAGCTTTCTTT

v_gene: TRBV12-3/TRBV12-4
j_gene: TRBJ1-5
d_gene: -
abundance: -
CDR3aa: CASMPHLEGNQPQHF
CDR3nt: TGTGCCAGCATGCCCCATTTGGAGGGAAATCAGCCCCAGCATTTT

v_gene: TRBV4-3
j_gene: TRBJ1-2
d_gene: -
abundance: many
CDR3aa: CASSQDDRNYGYTF
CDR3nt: TGCGCCAGCAGCCAAGACGACAGGAACTATGGCTACACCTTC

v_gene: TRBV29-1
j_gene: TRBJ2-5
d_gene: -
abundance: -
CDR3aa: CSVVKGSGSETQYF
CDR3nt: TGCAGCGTTGTGAAGGGGAGCGGCTCAGAGACCCAGTACTTC

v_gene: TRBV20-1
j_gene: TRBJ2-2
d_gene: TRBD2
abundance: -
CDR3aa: CSARVASGNGELFF
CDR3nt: TGCAGTGCTAGAGTAGCTAGCGGAAACGGGGAGCTGTTTTTT

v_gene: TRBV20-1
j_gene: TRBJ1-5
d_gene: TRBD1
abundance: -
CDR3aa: CSAREEFRDRENQPQHF
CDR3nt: TGCAGTGCTAGAGAGGAGTTTCGGGACAGGGAGAATCAGCCCCAGCATTTT

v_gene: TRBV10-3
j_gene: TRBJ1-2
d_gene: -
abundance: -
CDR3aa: CAIISGGTGVWAEYYGYTF
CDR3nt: TGTGCCATCATCAGCGGCGGCACGGGGGTTTGGGCAGAATACTATGGCTACACCTTC

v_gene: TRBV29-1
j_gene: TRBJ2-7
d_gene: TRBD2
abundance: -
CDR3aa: CSSTSGRLEQYF
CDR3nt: TGCAGCTCCACTAGCGGGAGGTTGGAGCAGTACTTC

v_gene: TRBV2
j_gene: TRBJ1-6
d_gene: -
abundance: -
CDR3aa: CASLQGFDSPLHF
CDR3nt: TGTGCCAGTCTCCAGGGGTTTGATTCACCCCTCCACTTT

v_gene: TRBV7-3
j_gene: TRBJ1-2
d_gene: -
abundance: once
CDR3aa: CASSLNGQGLDGYTF
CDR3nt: TGTGCCAGCAGCTTGAACGGGCAGGGGTTGGATGGCTACACCTTC

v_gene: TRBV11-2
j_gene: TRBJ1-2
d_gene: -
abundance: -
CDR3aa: CASSSQSGVSGYTF
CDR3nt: TGTGCCAGCAGCTCTCAATCGGGGGTCTCGGGCTACACCTTC

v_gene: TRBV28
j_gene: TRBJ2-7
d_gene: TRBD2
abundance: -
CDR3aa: CASTTSPLAGVTWYF
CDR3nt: TGTGCCAGCACCACCTCACCGTTAGCGGGAGTGACGTGGTACTTC

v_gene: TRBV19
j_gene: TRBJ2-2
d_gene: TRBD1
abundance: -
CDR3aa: CASTSPGTDLAGELFF
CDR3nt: TGTGCCAGTACCTCACCCGGGACAGACTTAGCCGGGGAGCTGTTTTTT

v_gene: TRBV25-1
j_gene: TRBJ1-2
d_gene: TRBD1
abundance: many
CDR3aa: CASSEDRGHGYTF
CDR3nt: TGTGCCAGCAGCGAGGACAGGGGGCATGGCTACACCTTC

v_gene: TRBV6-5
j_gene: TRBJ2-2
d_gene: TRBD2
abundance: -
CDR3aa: CASSSRGGVNTGELFF
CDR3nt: TGTGCCAGCAGTTCCCGGGGGGGGGTGAACACCGGGGAGCTGTTTTTT

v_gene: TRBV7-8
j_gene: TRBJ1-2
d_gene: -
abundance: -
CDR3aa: CASSLWQGIPYGYTF
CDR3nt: TGTGCCAGCAGCCTCTGGCAGGGAATACCTTATGGCTACACCTTC

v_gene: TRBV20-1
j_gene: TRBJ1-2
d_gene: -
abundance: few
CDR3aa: CSARSGSSYGYTF
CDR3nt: TGCAGTGCTAGAAGCGGGAGCTCCTATGGCTACACCTTC

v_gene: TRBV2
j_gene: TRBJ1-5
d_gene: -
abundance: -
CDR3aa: CASTQGHNQPQHF
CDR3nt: TGTGCCAGCACGCAGGGACACAATCAGCCCCAGCATTTT

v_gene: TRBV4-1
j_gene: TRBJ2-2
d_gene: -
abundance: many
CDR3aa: CASSHNPNTGELFF
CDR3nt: TGCGCCAGCAGCCACAACCCGAACACCGGGGAGCTGTTTTTT

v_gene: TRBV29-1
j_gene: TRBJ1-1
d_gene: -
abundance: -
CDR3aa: CSVTGTNETFF
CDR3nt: TGCAGCGTTACCGGGACTAATGAAACTTTCTTT

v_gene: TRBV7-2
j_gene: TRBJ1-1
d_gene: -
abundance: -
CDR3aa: CACSLGGYTEAFF
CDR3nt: TGTGCCTGCAGCTTAGGCGGCTACACTGAAGCTTTCTTT

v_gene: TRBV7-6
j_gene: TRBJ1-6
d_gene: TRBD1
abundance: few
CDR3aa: CASSPGGFSPLHF
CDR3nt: TGTGCCAGCAGCCCAGGGGGCTTCTCACCCCTCCACTTT

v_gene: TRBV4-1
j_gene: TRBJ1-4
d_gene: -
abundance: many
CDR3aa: CASSQARVTNEKLFF
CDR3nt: TGCGCCAGCAGCCAAGCCAGGGTAACTAATGAAAAACTGTTTTTT

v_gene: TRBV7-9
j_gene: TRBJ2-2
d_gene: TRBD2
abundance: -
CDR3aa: CASSLGSGSPGELFF
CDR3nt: TGTGCCAGCAGCTTAGGTAGCGGGAGTCCCGGGGAGCTGTTTTTT

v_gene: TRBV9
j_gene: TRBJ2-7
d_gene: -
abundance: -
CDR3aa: CASSVGTSYEQYF
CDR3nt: TGTGCCAGCAGTGTTGGCACCTCCTACGAGCAGTACTTC

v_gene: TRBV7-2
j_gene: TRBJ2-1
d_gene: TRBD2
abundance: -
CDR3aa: CASSLVGSGKVNEQFF
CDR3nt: TGTGCCAGCAGCTTAGTGGGTAGCGGGAAAGTGAATGAGCAGTTCTTC

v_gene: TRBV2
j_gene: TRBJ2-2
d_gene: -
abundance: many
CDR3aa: CASRKDYGGTGELFF
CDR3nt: TGTGCCAGCAGGAAGGACTATGGAGGTACCGGGGAGCTGTTTTTT

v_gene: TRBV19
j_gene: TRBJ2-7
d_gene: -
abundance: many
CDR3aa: CASSPAGPSYEQYF
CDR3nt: TGTGCCAGTAGTCCTGCCGGGCCTTCCTACGAGCAGTACTTC

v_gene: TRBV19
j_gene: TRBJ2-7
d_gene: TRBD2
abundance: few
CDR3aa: CASRGSGTSYEQYF
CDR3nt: TGTGCCAGTAGGGGTAGCGGGACATCCTACGAGCAGTACTTC

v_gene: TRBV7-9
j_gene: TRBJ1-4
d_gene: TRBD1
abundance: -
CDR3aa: CASSFGAGGGELFF
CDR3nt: TGTGCCAGCAGCTTCGGGGCAGGGGGCGGTGAACTGTTTTTT

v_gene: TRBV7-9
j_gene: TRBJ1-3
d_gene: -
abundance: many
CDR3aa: CASSQTGSGNTIYF
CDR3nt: TGCGCCAGCAGCCAGACGGGCTCTGGAAACACCATATATTTT

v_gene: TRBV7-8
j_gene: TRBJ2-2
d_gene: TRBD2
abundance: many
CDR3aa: CASSLVPGGGGVNTGELFF
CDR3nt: TGTGCCAGCAGCTTAGTGCCGGGAGGTGGCGGGGTTAACACCGGGGAGCTGTTTTTT